These 31 T cell receptor beta chains came from one sample sequenced in a study of blood T cell repertoires in COVID-19. The table came from immunoSEQ multiplex PCR; TCRdb's copy has only in-frame clones and leaves some out. The repertoire holds about 140,000 clones, with about four fifths as singletons. The source material was peripheral blood. These receptors originate from a human donor in a cohort sampled during active COVID-19.

The J gene is TRBJ2-5, the V gene TRBV3-1 (or the pseudogene TRBV3-2), with TRBD2 matching over 15 bases. The CDR3 sequence is 16 residues long. CDR1 is LGHDT, CDR2 YNNKEL, per germline (reference sequence). The ends lost 4 bases at V and 6 bases at J; junction bases unmatched: 6. In nucleotides, the CDR3 is TGTGCCAGCAGCCTTTGGACTAGCGGGGGGGAAAAGACCCAGTACTTC. The encoded protein is CASSLWTSGGEKTQYF.

The CDR3, as DNA: TGTGCCAGCAGCCAAAGGGAGTTAAAAGAGACCCAGTACTTC. Its translation is CASSQRELKETQYF. This chain joins TRBV7-9 and TRBJ2-5, with D possibly being TRBD2 (5 bases). This CDR3 has 14 residues. Germline V gene sequence: CDR1 SEHNR, CDR2 FQNEAQ (reference sequence). Trimming removed 5 bases at V and 3 bases at J, with 13 bases between.

J is TRBJ1-2 and V is TRBV9, with D perhaps matching TRBD1 (5 bases). CDR1 is SGDLS and CDR2 is YYNGEE in the germline V gene. CDR3 size: 15 residues. Trimming took 0 bases from V and 4 from J, leaving 13 bases between them. CDR3 DNA sequence: TGTGCCAGCAGCGTAGAGCCAGGGCCACCCTATGGCTACACCTTC. Protein: CASSVEPGPPYGYTF.

The genes are TRBV6-2 or TRBV6-3 and TRBJ1-1, with 9 bases that match TRBD1. CDR3 length equals 14 residues. Per the germline V gene, CDR1 is MNHEY and CDR2 is SVGEGT. Unmatched junction bases numbered 8, after V lost 6 bases and J lost 6 bases. The CDR3 DNA is TGTGCCAGCAGCTGGGACAGGGTTTTCCCTGAAGCTTTCTTT. Protein sequence: CASSWDRVFPEAFF.

The V gene is TRBV5-4, the J gene TRBJ2-3; 14 bases are shared with TRBD2. The CDR3 loop spans 18 amino acids. Germline V gives CDR1 SGHNT, CDR2 YYREEE (reference sequence). Trimming at V came to 4 bases and at J to 3 bases, leaving 10 bases not matched to a gene. The CDR3 loop reads CASSRGLAGGGGTDTQYF. The CDR3 nucleotides read TGTGCCAGCAGCCGCGGACTAGCGGGGGGCGGTGGGACAGATACGCAGTATTTT.

The chain carries TRBV14 and TRBJ2-3; D may be TRBD2 (6 bases). The CDR3 is 14 residues long. Germline V gene sequence: CDR1 SGHDN, CDR2 FVKESK. Trimming left V 1 base short and J 2 bases short, with 7 bases between. CDR3 residues: CASSQAGVTDTQYF. Here the CDR3 DNA reads TGTGCCAGCAGCCAAGCGGGAGTCACAGATACGCAGTATTTT.

This CDR3 reads CASSQGLGRSSYNEQFF. CDR3 in DNA: TGCGCCAGCAGCCAAGGATTGGGTAGGAGCTCCTACAATGAGCAGTTCTTC. The gene calls are TRBV4-1 and TRBJ2-1; D gene ambiguous. Germline CDR1 and CDR2: MGHRA and YSYEKL. Trimming stripped 1 base from V and 0 bases from J, with 13 bases between. The CDR3 has 17 residues.

J is TRBJ2-6 and V is TRBV19; 8 nucleotides agree with TRBD2. Germline V lookup: CDR1 LNHDA, CDR2 SQIVND (reference sequence). Trimming at V came to 5 bases and at J to 4 bases, leaving 4 bases not matched to a gene. The CDR3 has 15 amino acids. The CDR3 reads CASSREGSGANVLTF. The CDR3, as DNA: TGTGCCAGTAGTCGGGAGGGATCCGGGGCCAACGTCCTGACTTTC.

The rearrangement links TRBV2 to TRBJ1-5; maybe TRBD1 (5 bases). CDR1 SNHLY and CDR2 FYNNEI come from the germline V gene. The CDR3 runs 14 residues. V lost 3 bases to trimming and J lost 7 bases, with 13 bases between them. CDR3 sequence reads: CASSEGTNGQPQHF. CDR3 nucleotide sequence: TGTGCCAGCAGTGAGGGGACTAACGGCCAGCCCCAGCATTTT.

The rearrangement uses TRBV9 and TRBJ2-1; 11 nucleotides match TRBD2. Germline V CDR1 and CDR2: SGDLS, YYNGEE. CDR3 size: 18 residues. J lost 1 base, V lost 0 bases, and 6 bases had no gene match. The CDR3: CASSVEASGGTSYNEQFF. CDR3 DNA: TGTGCCAGCAGCGTAGAGGCTAGCGGGGGGACGTCCTACAATGAGCAGTTCTTC.

The chain uses TRBV7-2 and TRBJ2-5; the match to TRBD2 covers 11 bases. V dropped 5 bases and J dropped 5; count of bases not matched to a gene: 13. CDR1 and CDR2 from the germline V gene are SGHTA and FQGNSA. This CDR3 comprises 17 residues. CDR3 in amino acids: CASSLRLAGRLGETQYF. CDR3 nucleotides: TGTGCCAGCAGCCTCCGACTAGCGGGGAGGCTTGGGGAGACCCAGTACTTC.

The chain is built from TRBV5-8 and TRBJ2-1, with D uncertain. CDR1 SGHTS and CDR2 YDEGEE come from the germline V gene. V lost 6 bases, J lost 5 bases, and 3 bases lay in between. This CDR3 is 10 amino acids long. CDR3 loop: CASNNNEQFF. CDR3 nucleotide sequence: TGTGCCAGCAATAACAATGAGCAGTTCTTC.

This rearrangement joins TRBV29-1 to TRBJ2-4, with D tentatively TRBD1 (6 bases). This CDR3 comprises 13 residues. Trimming pared 7 bases from V and 8 bases from J, leaving 18 bases between. The germline CDR1 and CDR2 sequences are SQVTM and ANQGSEA. CDR3 loop: CSAGWQGSDIQYF. For the CDR3, the DNA is TGCAGCGCCGGGTGGCAGGGGTCGGACATTCAGTACTTC.

The rearrangement links TRBV6-2 or TRBV6-3 to TRBJ1-5; D unclear. V lost 5 bases and J lost 2, with 22 bases in between. Per germline, CDR1 MNHEY and CDR2 SVGEGT. The CDR3 covers 18 residues. The CDR3 is CASSIHPPTLIGNQPQHF. CDR3 nucleotide sequence: TGTGCCAGCAGTATTCACCCCCCCACATTGATCGGCAATCAGCCCCAGCATTTT.

J is TRBJ2-4 and V is TRBV30; maybe TRBD1 (6 bases). Trimming cost V 4 bases and J 6 bases, with 19 bases left between them. The length of the CDR3 is 15 residues. In germline, CDR1 is GTSNPN, CDR2 SVGIG (reference sequence). The CDR3 here is CAWTNDRLGRNIQYF. The CDR3 coding sequence is TGTGCCTGGACCAATGACAGGCTCGGTAGAAACATTCAGTACTTC.

The CDR3 sequence is CASSQTSGGYNEQFF. In DNA form, the CDR3 reads TGTGCCAGCTCACAAACTAGCGGGGGCTACAATGAGCAGTTCTTC. The chain combines TRBV18 with TRBJ2-1, with 11 bases identical to TRBD2. Germline V gene data show CDR1 as KGHSH and CDR2 as LQKENI. This CDR3 is 15 amino acids long. V lost 4 bases to trimming and J lost 3 bases; unmatched junction nucleotides: 2.

The chain carries TRBV2 and TRBJ2-7; TRBD1 aligns across 7 bases. Germline assignment: CDR1 SNHLY and CDR2 FYNNEI. The CDR3 sequence is 13 residues long. Trimming took 10 bases from V and 3 from J; bases not matched to a gene: 9. For the CDR3, the DNA is TGTGCCACGTCCGGGACAGTTAGCTACGAGCAGTACTTC. Encoded protein: CATSGTVSYEQYF. Looking up the rest from reference TRBV2 and TRBJ2-7 gives the full variable domain: EPEVTQTPSHQVTQMGQEVILRCVPISNHLYFYWYRQILGQKVEFLVSFYNNEISEKSEIFDDQFSVERPDGSNFTLKIRSTKLEDSAMYFCATSGTVSYEQYFGPGTRLTVT.

The DNA for the CDR3 is TGTGCCAGCAGCTTTGGGACTAGCGGGGGGGCCGAACGGACGTTCTTC. This translates into CASSFGTSGGAERTFF. The chain is built from TRBV5-8 and TRBJ2-1; 16 nucleotides align to TRBD2. CDR3 length: 16 amino acids. V gave up 2 bases and J gave up 15 bases; unmatched junction bases: 11. CDR1 is SGHTS, CDR2 YDEGEE, per germline. Variable domain in full (rest from reference TRBV5-8 and TRBJ2-1): EAGVTQSPTHLIKTRGQQATLRCSPISGHTSVYWYQQALGLGLQFLLWYDEGEERNRGNFPPRFSGRQFPNYSSELNVNALELEDSALYLCASSFGTSGGAERTFFGPGTRLTVL.

The chain carries TRBV11-2 and TRBJ2-3; 10 positions match TRBD1. V lost 3 bases, J lost 5 bases, and 2 bases stayed unmatched. The CDR3 extends over 14 amino acids. Germline CDR1 and CDR2: SGHAT and FQNNGV. The CDR3 spells CASSLDRGLDTQYF. CDR3 coding DNA: TGTGCCAGCAGCTTGGACAGGGGGTTAGATACGCAGTATTTT.

The rearrangement uses TRBV6-1 and TRBJ2-7, with TRBD1 identical over 11 bases. Losses at the gene ends were 4 bases for V and 0 bases for J; bases not matched to a gene: 5. The germline CDR1 and CDR2 sequences are MNHNS and SASEGT. This CDR3 is built from 16 residues. The CDR3 sequence: CASSVWTGGFSYEQYF. DNA of the CDR3: TGTGCCAGCAGTGTTTGGACAGGGGGCTTCTCCTACGAGCAGTACTTC.

V usage is TRBV19 and J usage is TRBJ2-5, with TRBD1 as a possible D gene (5 bases). Trimming pared 6 bases from V and 1 base from J, leaving 9 bases between. In germline, CDR1 is LNHDA, CDR2 SQIVND (reference sequence). The CDR3 totals 13 residues. The CDR3 spells CASRETAQETQYF. CDR3 sequence (DNA): TGTGCCAGTAGAGAGACAGCCCAAGAGACCCAGTACTTC.

This chain links TRBV5-1 with TRBJ2-1, with D perhaps TRBD2 (6 bases). V was clipped by 4 bases and J by 5 bases, with 10 bases between them. The CDR3 has 13 amino acids. Germline CDR1 and CDR2: SGHRS and YFSETQ. In DNA form, the CDR3 reads TGCGCCAGCAGCCTTCGCGGGGACAATGAGCAGTTCTTC. Residues: CASSLRGDNEQFF.

This chain joins TRBV5-1 and TRBJ2-7; 10 nucleotides match TRBD1. Germline V lookup: CDR1 SGHRS, CDR2 YFSETQ. The ends lost 4 bases at V and 2 bases at J; junction bases unmatched: 6. CDR3 size: 15 residues. CDR3 sequence: CASSDRQGAAYEQYF. CDR3 in DNA: TGCGCCAGCAGCGACCGACAGGGGGCCGCCTACGAGCAGTACTTC.

The J gene is TRBJ1-2, the V gene TRBV4-1; D is unclear. V was pared by 7 bases and J by 4 bases, with 22 bases between. Germline CDR1 is MGHRA and CDR2 is YSYEKL. The CDR3 loop spans 16 amino acids. Here the CDR3 DNA reads TGCGCCAGCACCTTAGACGGCGGGGATGCTAGCTATGGCTACACCTTC. This sequence encodes CASTLDGGDASYGYTF.

This sequence joins TRBV2 and TRBJ2-3; 7 nucleotides agree with TRBD2. The CDR3 has 14 residues. CDR1 SNHLY and CDR2 FYNNEI come from the germline V gene. Germline trimming cut 3 bases from V and 5 bases from J; bases unmatched to any gene: 5. The CDR3 DNA sequence: TGTGCCAGCAGTGAGAGTAGCGGGTTAGATACGCAGTATTTT. Translation: CASSESSGLDTQYF.

This clone is a singleton in its sample. The chain combines TRBV11-2 with TRBJ2-5; 7 nucleotides match TRBD2. The CDR3 covers 14 residues. V shed 5 bases and J 5 bases; nucleotides not matched to a gene: 8. Germline-derived CDR1 and CDR2 are SGHAT and FQNNGV. CDR3 bases: TGTGCCAGCAGCCTTCAGGGAGGGAAGGAGACCCAGTACTTC. This encodes CASSLQGGKETQYF. Looking up the rest from reference TRBV11-2 and TRBJ2-5 gives the full variable domain: EAGVAQSPRYKIIEKRQSVAFWCNPISGHATLYWYQQILGQGPKLLIQFQNNGVVDDSQLPKDRFSAERLKGVDSTLKIQPAKLEDSAVYLCASSLQGGKETQYFGPGTRLLVL.

The genes are TRBV28 and TRBJ2-3, with D unresolved. The ends were cut back, 6 bases at V and 1 base at J, with 14 bases in the middle. Germline lookup yields CDR1 MDHEN and CDR2 SYDVKM. The CDR3 runs to 15 residues. The CDR3 sequence is CASSAFQTGTDTQYF. For the CDR3, the DNA is TGTGCCAGCAGCGCGTTTCAAACCGGCACAGATACGCAGTATTTT.

The J gene is TRBJ1-2, the V gene TRBV5-4, with D tentatively TRBD1 (5 bases). Deletions cut 1 base from V and 2 bases from J, with 15 bases between. Germline loops: CDR1 SGHNT, CDR2 YYREEE (reference sequence). The CDR3 totals 16 residues. CDR3 nucleotides: TGTGCCAGCAGCTTGAATTCAGGGCAGGGAAACTATGGCTACACCTTC. Translation: CASSLNSGQGNYGYTF.

V is TRBV7-3 and J is TRBJ2-5, with 9 bases that match TRBD2. V dropped 5 bases and J dropped 4; count of bases not matched to a gene: 11. Germline V gene sequence: CDR1 SGHTA, CDR2 FQGTGA. The CDR3 length is 16 residues. The CDR3 bases are TGTGCCAGCAGCCGTCGAGCAGCGGGGGGCACAGAGACCCAGTACTTC. Translation gives CASSRRAAGGTETQYF. The whole variable domain, remainder taken from reference TRBV7-3 and TRBJ2-5, is GAGVSQTPSNKVTEKGKYVELRCDPISGHTALYWYRQSLGQGPEFLIYFQGTGAADDSGLPNDRFFAVRPEGSVSTLKIQRTERGDSAVYLCASSRRAAGGTETQYFGPGTRLLVL.

This chain links TRBV6-5 with TRBJ2-7; TRBD1 agrees at 10 bases. Germline CDR1 MNHEY, CDR2 SVGAGI. The CDR3 has 14 amino acids. V was pared by 8 bases and J by 3 bases, with 7 bases of the junction left unmatched. CDR3 sequence reads: CASSTDRGRYEQYF. CDR3 sequence (DNA): TGTGCCAGCTCGACAGACAGGGGGCGCTACGAGCAGTACTTC.

In this sample, this clone is medium-sized (0.01 to 0.1%). This chain links TRBV5-6 with TRBJ1-1; TRBD1 is a possible D gene (5 bases). CDR1 SGHDT and CDR2 YYEEEE come from the germline V gene. This CDR3 comprises 14 residues. V shed 4 bases and J shed 5 bases, with 15 bases lying between them. Here the CDR3 reads CASSMDSRGTEAFF. The CDR3 coding sequence is TGTGCCAGCAGCATGGACTCCCGGGGGACTGAAGCTTTCTTT.